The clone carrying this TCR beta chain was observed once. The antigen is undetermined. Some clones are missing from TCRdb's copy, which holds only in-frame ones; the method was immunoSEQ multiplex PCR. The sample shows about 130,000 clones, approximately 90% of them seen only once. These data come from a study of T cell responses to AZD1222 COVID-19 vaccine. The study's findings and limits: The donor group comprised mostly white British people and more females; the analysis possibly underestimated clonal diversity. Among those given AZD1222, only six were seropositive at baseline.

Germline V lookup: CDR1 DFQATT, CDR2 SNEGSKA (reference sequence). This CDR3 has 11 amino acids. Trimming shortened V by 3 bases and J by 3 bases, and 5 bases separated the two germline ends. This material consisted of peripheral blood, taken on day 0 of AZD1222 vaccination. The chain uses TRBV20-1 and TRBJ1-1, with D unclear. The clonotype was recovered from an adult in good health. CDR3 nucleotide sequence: TGCAGTGCTAGCCCGTACACTGAAGCTTTCTTT. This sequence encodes CSASPYTEAFF.